One T cell receptor beta chain is described in this entry. Germline CDR1 and CDR2: SGHRS and YFSETQ. V was pared by 0 bases and J by 3 bases, with 6 bases of the junction left unmatched. This CDR3 has 15 residues. The entry originates in a study of blood T cell repertoires in COVID-19. At the level of the study: Sample material is recorded as cDNA or gDNA derived from T cells, B-cell-depleted T cells, or PBMCs.

Patients of the Seattle cohort, enrolled during active infection, were followed longitudinally. Produced via immunoSEQ multiplex PCR; TCRdb's table is partial and in-frame only. The sample has about 92,000 clones; around 88% are singletons. The chain carries TRBV5-1 and TRBJ2-7; 7 bases agree with TRBD1. The TCR comes from a woman aged 55-69 years with COVID-19, enrolled during active disease. Sequenced: peripheral blood. The CDR3 sequence is CASSLVARGIYEQYF. The CDR3 DNA sequence: TGCGCCAGCAGCTTGGTAGCCAGGGGGATCTACGAGCAGTACTTC.